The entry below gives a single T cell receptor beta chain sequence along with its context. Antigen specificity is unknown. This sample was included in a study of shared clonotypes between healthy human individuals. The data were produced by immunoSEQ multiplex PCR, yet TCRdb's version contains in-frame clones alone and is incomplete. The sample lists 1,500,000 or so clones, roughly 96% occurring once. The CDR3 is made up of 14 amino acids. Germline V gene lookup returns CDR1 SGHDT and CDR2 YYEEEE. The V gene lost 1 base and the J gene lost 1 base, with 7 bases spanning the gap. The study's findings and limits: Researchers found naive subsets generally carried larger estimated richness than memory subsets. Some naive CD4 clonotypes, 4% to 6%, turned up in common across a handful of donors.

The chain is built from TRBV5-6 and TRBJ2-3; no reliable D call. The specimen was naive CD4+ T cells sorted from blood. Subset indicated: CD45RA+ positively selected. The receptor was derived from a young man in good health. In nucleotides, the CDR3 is TGTGCCAGCAGCTTGCCCCCCGGCACAGATACGCAGTATTTT. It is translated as CASSLPPGTDTQYF.